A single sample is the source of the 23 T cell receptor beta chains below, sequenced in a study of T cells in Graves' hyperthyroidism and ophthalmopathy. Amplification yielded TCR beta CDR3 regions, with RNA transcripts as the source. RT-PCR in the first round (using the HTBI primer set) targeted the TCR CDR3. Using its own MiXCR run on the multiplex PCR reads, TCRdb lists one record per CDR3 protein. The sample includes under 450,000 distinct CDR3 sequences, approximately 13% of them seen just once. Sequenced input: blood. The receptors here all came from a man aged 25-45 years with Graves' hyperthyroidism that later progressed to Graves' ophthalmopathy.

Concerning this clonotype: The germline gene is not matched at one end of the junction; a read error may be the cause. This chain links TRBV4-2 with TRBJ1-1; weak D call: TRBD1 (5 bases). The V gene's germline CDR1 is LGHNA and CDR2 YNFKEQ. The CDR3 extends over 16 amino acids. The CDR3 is CVSSQVGRVTATEAFF. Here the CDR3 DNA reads TGTGTCAGCAGCCAAGTTGGGCGGGTGACAGCCACTGAAGCTTTCTTT.

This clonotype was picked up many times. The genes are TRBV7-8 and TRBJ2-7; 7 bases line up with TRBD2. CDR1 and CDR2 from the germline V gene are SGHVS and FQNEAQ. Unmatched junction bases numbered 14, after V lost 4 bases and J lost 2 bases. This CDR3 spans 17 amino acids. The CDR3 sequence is CASSSRSPQGGAYEQYF. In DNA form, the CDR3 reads TGTGCCAGCAGCTCCCGGTCCCCGCAGGGAGGGGCCTACGAGCAGTACTTC.

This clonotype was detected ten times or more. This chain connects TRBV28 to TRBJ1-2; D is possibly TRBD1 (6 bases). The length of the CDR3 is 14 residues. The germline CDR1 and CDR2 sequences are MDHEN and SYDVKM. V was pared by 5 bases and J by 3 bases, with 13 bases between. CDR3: CASSPDGGHYGYTF. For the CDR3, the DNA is TGTGCCAGCAGTCCCGACGGGGGCCACTATGGCTACACCTTC.

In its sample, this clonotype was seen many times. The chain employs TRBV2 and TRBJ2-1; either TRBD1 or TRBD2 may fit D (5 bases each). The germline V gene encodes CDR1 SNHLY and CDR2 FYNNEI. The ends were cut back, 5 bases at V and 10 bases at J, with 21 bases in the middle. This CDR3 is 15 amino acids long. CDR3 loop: CASSSRDPARVEQFF. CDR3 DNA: TGTGCCAGCAGTTCCAGGGACCCCGCACGGGTAGAGCAGTTCTTC.

CDR3 DNA: TGTGCCAGCAGCCTACTATCGGACAGGGGAAGTTACGAGCAGTACTTC. Translated: CASSLLSDRGSYEQYF. The J gene is TRBJ2-7, the V gene TRBV11-3; TRBD1 matches 9 bases. The junction had 12 bases not matched to a gene; V was cut back by 5 bases and J by 4 bases. The CDR3 is made up of 16 amino acids. Germline V lookup: CDR1 SGHNT, CDR2 YENEEA.

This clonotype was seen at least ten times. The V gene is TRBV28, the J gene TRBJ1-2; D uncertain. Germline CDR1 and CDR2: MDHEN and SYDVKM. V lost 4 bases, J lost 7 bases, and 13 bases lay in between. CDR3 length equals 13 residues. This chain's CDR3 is CASSSPGLVGYTF. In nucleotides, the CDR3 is TGTGCCAGCAGTTCCCCTGGACTGGTTGGCTACACCTTC.

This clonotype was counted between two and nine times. CDR3 sequence reads: CASSYGLGAATNEKLFF. The CDR3 DNA follows: TGTGCCAGCAGTTATGGCCTGGGGGCTGCAACTAATGAAAAACTGTTTTTT. V is TRBV28 and J is TRBJ1-4, with D perhaps matching TRBD1 (6 bases). Germline lookup yields CDR1 MDHEN and CDR2 SYDVKM. The CDR3 is made up of 17 amino acids. Between the trimmed V and J ends, which lost 4 bases and 0 bases, there was a span of 15 bases.

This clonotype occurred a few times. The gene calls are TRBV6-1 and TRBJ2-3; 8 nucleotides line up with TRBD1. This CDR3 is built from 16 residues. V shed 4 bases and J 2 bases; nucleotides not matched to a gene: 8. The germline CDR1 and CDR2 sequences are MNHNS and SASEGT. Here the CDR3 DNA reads TGTGCCAGCAGTGTAAGGGACAGGCAGTCCACAGATACGCAGTATTTT. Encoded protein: CASSVRDRQSTDTQYF.

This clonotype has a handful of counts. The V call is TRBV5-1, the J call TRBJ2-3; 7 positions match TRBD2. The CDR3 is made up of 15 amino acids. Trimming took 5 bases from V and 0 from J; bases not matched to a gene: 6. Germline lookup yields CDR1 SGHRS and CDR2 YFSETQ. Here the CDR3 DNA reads TGCGCCAGCAGAACGACTAGCTCTAGCACAGATACGCAGTATTTT. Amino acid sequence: CASRTTSSSTDTQYF.

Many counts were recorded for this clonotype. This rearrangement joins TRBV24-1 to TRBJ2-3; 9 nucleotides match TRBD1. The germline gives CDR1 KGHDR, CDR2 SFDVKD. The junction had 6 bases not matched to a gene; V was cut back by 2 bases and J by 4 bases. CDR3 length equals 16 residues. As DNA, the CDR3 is TGTGCCACCAGTGATTACAGGGGGCGGTTTTCAGATACGCAGTATTTT. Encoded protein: CATSDYRGRFSDTQYF.

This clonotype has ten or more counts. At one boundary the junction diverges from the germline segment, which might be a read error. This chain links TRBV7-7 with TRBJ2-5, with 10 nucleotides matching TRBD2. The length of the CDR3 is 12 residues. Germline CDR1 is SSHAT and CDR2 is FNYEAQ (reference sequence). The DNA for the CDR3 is TGTGCTAGCAGCTTAGCGGGGGGAGTACCGTACTTC. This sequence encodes CASSLAGGVPYF.

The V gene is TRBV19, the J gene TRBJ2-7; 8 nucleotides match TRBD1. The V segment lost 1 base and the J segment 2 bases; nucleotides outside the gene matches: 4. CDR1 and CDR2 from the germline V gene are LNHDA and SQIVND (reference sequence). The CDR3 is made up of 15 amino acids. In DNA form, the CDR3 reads TGTGCCAGTAGTATAGCGGGGACAGGCCCCTACGAGCAGTACTTC. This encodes CASSIAGTGPYEQYF.

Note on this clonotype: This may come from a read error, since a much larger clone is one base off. The CDR3 nucleotides read TGCAGTGCTAGAGGCCTCTCACAGGGGGGACTGACTAACTATGGCTACACCTTC. As protein: CSARGLSQGGLTNYGYTF. This sequence joins TRBV20-1 and TRBJ1-2, with TRBD1 matching 8 bases. The germline V gene has CDR1 DFQATT and CDR2 SNEGSKA (reference sequence). CDR3 length equals 18 residues. V gave up 1 base and J gave up 0 bases; unmatched junction bases: 13.

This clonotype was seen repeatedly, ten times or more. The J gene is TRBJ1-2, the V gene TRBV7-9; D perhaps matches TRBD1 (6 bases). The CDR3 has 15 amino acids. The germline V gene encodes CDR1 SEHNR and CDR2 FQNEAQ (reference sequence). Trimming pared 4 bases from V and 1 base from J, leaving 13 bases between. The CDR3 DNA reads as TGTGCCAGCAGCTACCCTACGGACAGTAACTATGGCTACACCTTC. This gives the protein CASSYPTDSNYGYTF.

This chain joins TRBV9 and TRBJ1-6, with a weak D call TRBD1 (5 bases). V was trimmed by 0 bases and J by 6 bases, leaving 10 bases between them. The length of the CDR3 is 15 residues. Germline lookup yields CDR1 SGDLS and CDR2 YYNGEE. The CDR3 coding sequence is TGTGCCAGCAGCGTAGCAGGGAATCCTAATTCACCCCTCCACTTT. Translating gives CASSVAGNPNSPLHF.

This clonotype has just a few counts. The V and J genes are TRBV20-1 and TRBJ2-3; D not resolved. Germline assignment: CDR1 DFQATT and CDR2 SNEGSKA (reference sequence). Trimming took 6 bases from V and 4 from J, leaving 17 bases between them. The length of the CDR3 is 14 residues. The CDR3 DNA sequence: TGCAGTGCCCCTCAGTCGCGCAGCGCAGATACGCAGTATTTT. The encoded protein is CSAPQSRSADTQYF.

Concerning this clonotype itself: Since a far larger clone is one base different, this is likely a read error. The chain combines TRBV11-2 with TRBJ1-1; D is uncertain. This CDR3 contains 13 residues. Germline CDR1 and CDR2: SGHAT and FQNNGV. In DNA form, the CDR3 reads TGTGCCAGCAGCTTAGGGTGGAACACTGGAGCTTTCTTT. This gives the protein CASSLGWNTGAFF.

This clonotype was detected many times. CDR3 in DNA: TGTGCCAGCAGTCCACTCTTAGCGGGAGACGGAGAGACCCAGTACTTC. It translates to CASSPLLAGDGETQYF. The V and J genes are TRBV28 and TRBJ2-5; 9 bases fit TRBD2. Trimming at V came to 5 bases and at J to 4 bases, leaving 11 bases not matched to a gene. CDR3 length equals 16 residues. Germline V lookup: CDR1 MDHEN, CDR2 SYDVKM.

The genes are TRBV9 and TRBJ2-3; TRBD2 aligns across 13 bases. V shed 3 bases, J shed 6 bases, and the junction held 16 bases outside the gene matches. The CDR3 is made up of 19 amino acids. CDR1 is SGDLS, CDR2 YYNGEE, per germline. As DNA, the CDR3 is TGTGCCAGCAGCGCCCAAGGACTAGCGGGGGCCCCCTACCTGGATACGCAGTATTTT. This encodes CASSAQGLAGAPYLDTQYF.

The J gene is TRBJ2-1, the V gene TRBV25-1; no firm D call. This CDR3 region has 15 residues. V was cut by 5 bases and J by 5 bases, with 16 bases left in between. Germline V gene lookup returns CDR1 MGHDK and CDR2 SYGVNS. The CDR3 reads CASSISLIGDNEQFF. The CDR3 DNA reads TGTGCCAGCAGTATCTCGTTAATAGGAGACAATGAGCAGTTCTTC.

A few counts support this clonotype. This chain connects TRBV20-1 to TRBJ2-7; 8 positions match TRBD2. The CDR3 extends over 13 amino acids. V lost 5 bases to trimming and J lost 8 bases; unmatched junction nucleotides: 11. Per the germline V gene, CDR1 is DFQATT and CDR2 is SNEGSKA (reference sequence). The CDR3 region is CSALAGRPLKQYF. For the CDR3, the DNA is TGCAGTGCTTTAGCGGGGAGGCCCCTCAAGCAGTACTTC.

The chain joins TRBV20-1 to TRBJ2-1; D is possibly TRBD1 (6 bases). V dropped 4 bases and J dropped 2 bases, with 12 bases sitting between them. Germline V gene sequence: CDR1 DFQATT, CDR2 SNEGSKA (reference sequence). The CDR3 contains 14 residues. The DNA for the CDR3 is TGCAGTGCTACGTCCGGGACAACCTACAATGAGCAGTTCTTC. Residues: CSATSGTTYNEQFF.

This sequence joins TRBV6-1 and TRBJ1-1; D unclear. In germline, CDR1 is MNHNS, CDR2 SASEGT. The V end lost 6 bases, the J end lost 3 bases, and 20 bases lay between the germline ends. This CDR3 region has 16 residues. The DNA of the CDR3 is TGTGCCAGCAGCCAAGGCCCGGGCATTTGGGACACTGAAGCTTTCTTT. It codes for CASSQGPGIWDTEAFF.